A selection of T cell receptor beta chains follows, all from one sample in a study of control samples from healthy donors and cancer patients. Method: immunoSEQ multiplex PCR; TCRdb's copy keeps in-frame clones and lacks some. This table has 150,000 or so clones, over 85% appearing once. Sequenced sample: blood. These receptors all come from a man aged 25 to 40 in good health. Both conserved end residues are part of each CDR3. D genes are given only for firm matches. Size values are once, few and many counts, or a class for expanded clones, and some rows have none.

CDR3: CASRPGAGTGPQHF
DNA: TGTGCCAGTAGACCTGGGGCCGGAACAGGGCCCCAGCATTTT
size: .
J: TRBJ1-5
D: .
V: TRBV19

CDR3: CASSIRSSGNTIYF
DNA: TGTGCCAGTAGTATCCGGTCCTCTGGAAACACCATATATTTT
size: .
J: TRBJ1-3
D: .
V: TRBV19

CDR3: CASSVGQSSGANVLTF
DNA: TGTGCCAGCAGCGTAGGCCAGTCCTCTGGGGCCAACGTCCTGACTTTC
size: once
J: TRBJ2-6
D: .
V: TRBV9

CDR3: CAWSGPIRGREGRYIQYF
DNA: TGTGCCTGGAGTGGACCCATTAGGGGGCGGGAGGGCCGGTACATTCAGTACTTC
size: .
J: TRBJ2-4
D: TRBD2
V: TRBV30

CDR3: CATTGINYGYTF
DNA: TGTGCCACGACAGGGATAAACTATGGCTACACCTTC
size: .
J: TRBJ1-2
D: TRBD1
V: TRBV6-5

CDR3: CASSQGQGGEKLFF
DNA: TGTGCCAGCAGCCAGGGACAGGGAGGAGAAAAACTGTTTTTT
size: .
J: TRBJ1-4
D: TRBD1
V: TRBV5-4

CDR3: CASSPRDTSREAFF
DNA: TGTGCCAGCAGCCCGCGGGACACCAGTCGTGAAGCTTTCTTT
size: .
J: TRBJ1-1
D: .
V: TRBV3-1/TRBV3-2

CDR3: CASSLTDSGNTIYF
DNA: TGTGCCAGCAGCTTAACAGACTCTGGAAACACCATATATTTT
size: .
J: TRBJ1-3
D: .
V: TRBV11-2

CDR3: CAISDGQGGNEQYF
DNA: TGTGCCATCAGTGACGGACAGGGGGGGAACGAGCAGTACTTC
size: .
J: TRBJ2-7
D: TRBD1
V: TRBV10-3

CDR3: CASSLVEGRQGQSGYTF
DNA: TGCGCCAGCAGCCTTGTAGAGGGAAGACAGGGCCAGAGTGGCTACACCTTC
size: .
J: TRBJ1-2
D: TRBD1
V: TRBV5-1